Below are 12 T cell receptor beta chains sequenced from a single sample in a study of shared clonotypes between healthy human individuals. Some clones are missing from TCRdb's copy, which holds only in-frame ones; the method was immunoSEQ multiplex PCR. In the table there are some 1.5 million clones, roughly 96% of which are singletons. The sequencing sample was made of naive CD4+ T cells sorted from blood. Subset here: CD45RA+ positively selected. The source of these receptors is a man aged 25 to 40 in good health.

The chain is built from TRBV6-6 and TRBJ1-1, with D perhaps TRBD1 (6 bases). Looked up from germline, CDR1 is MNHNY and CDR2 is SVGAGI (reference sequence). The CDR3 is 14 amino acids. V was trimmed by 7 bases and J by 0 bases, leaving 12 bases between them. The CDR3 protein is CASIKGQLNTEAFF. The CDR3 region has the DNA TGTGCCAGCATTAAGGGACAACTGAACACTGAAGCTTTCTTT.

CDR3 coding DNA: TGCAGCGTTGATCGTATGGGGAATACCGGGGAGCTGTTTTTT. Residues: CSVDRMGNTGELFF. The chain joins TRBV29-1 to TRBJ2-2; D uncertain. V was pared by 3 bases and J by 5 bases, with 13 bases between. The CDR3 has 14 amino acids. The V gene's germline CDR1 is SQVTM and CDR2 ANQGSEA.

The chain couples TRBV10-3 to TRBJ1-2; 8 bases match TRBD1. Germline V gives CDR1 ENHRY, CDR2 SYGVKD. With V trimmed by 3 bases and J by 8 bases, 11 bases remained unmatched. This CDR3 has 15 amino acids. CDR3 amino acids: CAISDDRGQTEGYTF. For the CDR3, the DNA is TGTGCCATCAGTGACGACAGGGGCCAAACGGAAGGCTACACCTTC.

The rearrangement uses TRBV10-3 and TRBJ2-3, with D tentatively TRBD1 (5 bases). V was cut by 5 bases and J by 0 bases, with 15 bases left in between. CDR1 and CDR2 (germline): ENHRY, SYGVKD. The length of the CDR3 is 16 residues. CDR3 nucleotides: TGTGCCATCAGTACCCCCGACAGTGTAAGCACAGATACGCAGTATTTT. Protein product: CAISTPDSVSTDTQYF.

The rearrangement uses TRBV11-3 and TRBJ2-1, with D perhaps given as TRBD1 or TRBD2 (5 bases each). V lost 0 bases to trimming and J lost 11 bases, with 11 bases between them. The CDR3 runs 13 residues. Germline assignment: CDR1 SGHNT and CDR2 YENEEA. The CDR3 region has the DNA TGTGCCAGCAGCTTAGAGGGGGTAAGCAAGCAGTTCTTC. Translating it yields CASSLEGVSKQFF.

The rearrangement joins TRBV28 to TRBJ1-2; the D gene is possibly TRBD1 (5 bases). CDR3 length: 14 residues. With 5 bases removed from V and 5 bases from J, the gap between germline ends came to 15 bases. Germline lookup yields CDR1 MDHEN and CDR2 SYDVKM. The CDR3 nucleotides read TGTGCCAGCAGTACCCCCCCCCGGGGGTATGGCTACACCTTC. Translated, it gives CASSTPPRGYGYTF.

For this clone: The sample carries other DNA sequences with the same CDR3. The J gene is TRBJ2-3, the V gene TRBV29-1; D unresolved. V lost 4 bases and J lost 2, with 10 bases in between. The CDR3 is 13 residues long. CDR1 is SQVTM, CDR2 ANQGSEA, per germline. CDR3 DNA sequence: TGCAGCGTTGTCGGCAGGAACACAGATACGCAGTATTTT. Its protein product is CSVVGRNTDTQYF.

Comments on this clone: Other DNA sequences from this sample encode an identical CDR3 as well. The rearrangement joins TRBV2 to TRBJ2-7, with 9 bases identical to TRBD1. The CDR3 runs 12 residues. Unmatched junction bases numbered 1, after V lost 7 bases and J lost 3 bases. Germline V lookup: CDR1 SNHLY, CDR2 FYNNEI. CDR3 sequence: CASKDRGYEQYF. The CDR3 nucleotides read TGTGCCAGCAAGGACAGGGGCTACGAGCAGTACTTC.

The chain has TRBV28 and TRBJ2-7; D could derive from TRBD1 or TRBD2 (5 bases each). CDR1 is MDHEN and CDR2 is SYDVKM in the germline V gene. CDR3 length equals 13 residues. Trimming stripped 6 bases from V and 11 bases from J, with 20 bases between. The CDR3 is CASRSRGDQWKYF. The CDR3 nucleotides read TGTGCCAGCAGATCCCGAGGGGACCAATGGAAGTACTTC.

This clone was seen a single time. The chain has TRBV5-4 and TRBJ2-2, with TRBD2 matching 11 bases. The ends lost 6 bases at V and 1 base at J; junction bases unmatched: 5. CDR3 length equals 16 residues. The germline V gene encodes CDR1 SGHNT and CDR2 YYREEE (reference sequence). CDR3 nucleotides: TGTGCCAGCAACTCCGGGACTAGCGGGAACACCGGGGAGCTGTTTTTT. This encodes CASNSGTSGNTGELFF.

J is TRBJ2-3 and V is TRBV9, with D perhaps TRBD2 (6 bases). CDR1 is SGDLS and CDR2 is YYNGEE in the germline V gene. The CDR3 is 15 amino acids. V was shortened by 0 bases and J by 2 bases, with 10 bases between the two germline ends. CDR3 loop: CASSVGPGATDTQYF. In DNA, the CDR3 is TGTGCCAGCAGCGTAGGACCGGGAGCCACAGATACGCAGTATTTT.

V gene TRBV7-6 combines with J gene TRBJ2-7, with D possibly matching TRBD1 (5 bases). Trimming removed 6 bases at V and 6 bases at J, with 15 bases between. Germline V lookup: CDR1 SGHVS, CDR2 FNYEAQ. There are 13 residues in the CDR3. CDR3 protein: CASSRTWQGEQYF. In nucleotides, the CDR3 is TGTGCCAGCAGTCGTACTTGGCAGGGCGAGCAGTACTTC.